The rows below give T cell receptor beta chains drawn from one sample of a study of T-cell reconstitution after alpha-beta-depleted transplantation in children. From the PCR reads, TCRdb called clonotypes with MiXCR, one entry per CDR3 protein. The repertoire holds 250,000 to 400,000 distinct CDR3 sequences, with 23% as singletons. The material was PBMCs, mostly from graft donor cells, obtained 180 days after TCRalphabeta/CD19-depleted stem cell transplant. The receptors originated from a male patient younger than 18 who had a stem cell transplant for acute lymphoblastic leukemia, so the T cells may come from the graft donor. Both conserved end residues are trimmed from each CDR3. Size tells how often a clone was seen (once, few, many) or the class of an expanded clone, and some rows leave it out.

j_gene: TRBJ1-1; v_gene: TRBV7-9; abundance: NA; CDR3aa: ASSPTGNTEAF
j_gene: TRBJ2-2; v_gene: TRBV12-3/TRBV12-4; abundance: NA; CDR3aa: ASSLAGGYPGLF
j_gene: TRBJ1-1; v_gene: TRBV13; abundance: few; CDR3aa: ASSISGEAF
j_gene: TRBJ1-1; v_gene: TRBV12-3/TRBV12-4; abundance: NA; CDR3aa: ASRPRTAMNTEAF
j_gene: TRBJ2-2; v_gene: TRBV7-3; abundance: few; CDR3aa: ASSLWAGQGNTGELF
j_gene: TRBJ2-7; v_gene: TRBV10-3; abundance: NA; CDR3aa: AISGDRGLYEQY
j_gene: TRBJ2-1; v_gene: TRBV6-1; abundance: few; CDR3aa: ASIGLAGKGEF
j_gene: TRBJ1-1; v_gene: TRBV28; abundance: many; CDR3aa: ASSLTASWNTEAF
j_gene: TRBJ1-5; v_gene: TRBV5-1; abundance: NA; CDR3aa: ASSSTSDGNQPQH
j_gene: TRBJ2-7; v_gene: TRBV12-3/TRBV12-4; abundance: few; CDR3aa: ASSLQGGKYEQY
j_gene: TRBJ1-2; v_gene: TRBV20-1; abundance: NA; CDR3aa: SAPDRVYGYT
j_gene: TRBJ2-7; v_gene: TRBV18; abundance: few; CDR3aa: ASSPLGTEEQY
j_gene: TRBJ1-5; v_gene: TRBV2; abundance: NA; CDR3aa: ASSEGQRYQPQH
j_gene: TRBJ2-1; v_gene: TRBV7-8; abundance: NA; CDR3aa: ASSGMAGSSYNEQF
j_gene: TRBJ2-1; v_gene: TRBV12-3/TRBV12-4; abundance: few; CDR3aa: ASSFWQKSYNEQF
j_gene: TRBJ2-3; v_gene: TRBV20-1; abundance: once; CDR3aa: SATHTFSGIGVDTQY
j_gene: TRBJ2-3; v_gene: TRBV7-2; abundance: few; CDR3aa: ASSSKGLAVTDTQY
j_gene: TRBJ2-5; v_gene: TRBV29-1; abundance: NA; CDR3aa: SAQSVSRAGQY
j_gene: TRBJ2-7; v_gene: TRBV9; abundance: few; CDR3aa: ASSATGRHGRYEQY
j_gene: TRBJ2-7; v_gene: TRBV12-5; abundance: NA; CDR3aa: ASGSWNRD
j_gene: TRBJ2-1; v_gene: TRBV24-1; abundance: few; CDR3aa: ATSDSGTGNEQF
j_gene: TRBJ2-7; v_gene: TRBV20-1; abundance: few; CDR3aa: SARRAGAVEQY
j_gene: TRBJ2-5; v_gene: TRBV11-1; abundance: NA; CDR3aa: ASSSRLAGTPRGETQY
j_gene: TRBJ1-4; v_gene: TRBV7-3; abundance: NA; CDR3aa: ASSLTPDEKLF
j_gene: TRBJ2-7; v_gene: TRBV11-2; abundance: NA; CDR3aa: ASSLVRKASSTYEQY
j_gene: TRBJ2-3; v_gene: TRBV4-1; abundance: NA; CDR3aa: ASSWDRVADTQY
j_gene: TRBJ1-2; v_gene: TRBV15; abundance: NA; CDR3aa: ATSRDWYRTSFGYT
j_gene: TRBJ1-1; v_gene: TRBV15; abundance: NA; CDR3aa: ATSRAGTEAF